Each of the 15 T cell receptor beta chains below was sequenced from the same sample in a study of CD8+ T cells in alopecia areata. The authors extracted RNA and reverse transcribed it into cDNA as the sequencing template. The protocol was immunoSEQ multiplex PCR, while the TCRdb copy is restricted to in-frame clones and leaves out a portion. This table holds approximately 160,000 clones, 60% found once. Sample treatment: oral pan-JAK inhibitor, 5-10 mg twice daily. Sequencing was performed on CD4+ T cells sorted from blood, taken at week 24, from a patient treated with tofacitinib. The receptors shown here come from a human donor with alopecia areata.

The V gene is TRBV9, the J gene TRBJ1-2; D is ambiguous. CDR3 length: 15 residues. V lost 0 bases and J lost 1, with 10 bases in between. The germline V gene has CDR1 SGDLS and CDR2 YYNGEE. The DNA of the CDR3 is TGTGCCAGCAGCGTAGGAGCAGAGAATAACTATGGCTACACCTTC. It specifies CASSVGAENNYGYTF.

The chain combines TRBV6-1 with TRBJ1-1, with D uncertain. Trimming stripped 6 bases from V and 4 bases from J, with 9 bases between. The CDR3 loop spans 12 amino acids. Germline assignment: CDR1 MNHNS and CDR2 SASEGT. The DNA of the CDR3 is TGTGCCAGCAGCTTAGAGATCACTGAAGCTTTCTTT. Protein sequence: CASSLEITEAFF.

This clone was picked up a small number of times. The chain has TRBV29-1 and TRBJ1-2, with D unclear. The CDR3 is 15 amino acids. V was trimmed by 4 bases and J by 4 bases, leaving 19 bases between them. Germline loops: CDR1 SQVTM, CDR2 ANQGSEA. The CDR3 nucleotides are TGCAGCGTTGTCCCCCCATTAGCCGGATCCTATGGCTACACCTTC. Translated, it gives CSVVPPLAGSYGYTF.

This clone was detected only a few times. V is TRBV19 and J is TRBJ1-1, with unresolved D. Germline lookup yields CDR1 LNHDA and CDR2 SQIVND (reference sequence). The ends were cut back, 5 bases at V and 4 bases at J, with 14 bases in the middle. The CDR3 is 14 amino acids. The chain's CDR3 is CASSPPSSSTEAFF. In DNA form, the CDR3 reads TGTGCCAGTAGTCCACCGAGCAGTAGCACTGAAGCTTTCTTT. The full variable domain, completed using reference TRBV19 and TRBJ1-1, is DGGITQSPKYLFRKEGQNVTLSCEQNLNHDAMYWYRQDPGQGLRLIYYSQIVNDFQKGDIAEGYSVSREKKESFPLTVTSAQKNPTAFYLCASSPPSSSTEAFFGQGTRLTVV.

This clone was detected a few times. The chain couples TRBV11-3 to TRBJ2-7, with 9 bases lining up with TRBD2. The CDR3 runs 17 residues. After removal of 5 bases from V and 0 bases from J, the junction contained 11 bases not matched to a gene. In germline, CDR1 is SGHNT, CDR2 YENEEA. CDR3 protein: CASSRYDSGGSSYEQYF. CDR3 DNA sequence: TGTGCCAGCAGCCGATACGATAGCGGGGGATCCTCCTACGAGCAGTACTTC.

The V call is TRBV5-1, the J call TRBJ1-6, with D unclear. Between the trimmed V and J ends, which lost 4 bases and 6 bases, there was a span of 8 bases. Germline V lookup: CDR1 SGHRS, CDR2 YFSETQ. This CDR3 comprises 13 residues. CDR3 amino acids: CASSADRNSPLHF. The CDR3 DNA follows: TGCGCCAGCAGCGCCGATCGTAATTCACCCCTCCACTTT. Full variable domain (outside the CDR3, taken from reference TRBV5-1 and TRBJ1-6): KAGVTQTPRYLIKTRGQQVTLSCSPISGHRSVSWYQQTPGQGLQFLFEYFSETQRNKGNFPGRFSGRQFSNSRSEMNVSTLELGDSALYLCASSADRNSPLHFGNGTRLTVT.

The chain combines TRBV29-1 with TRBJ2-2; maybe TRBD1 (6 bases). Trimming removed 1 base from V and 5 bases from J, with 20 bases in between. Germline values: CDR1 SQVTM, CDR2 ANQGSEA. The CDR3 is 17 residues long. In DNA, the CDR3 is TGCAGCGTTGAAGGGACAGCGCTTGCGCAGCAAACCGGGGAGCTGTTTTTT. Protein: CSVEGTALAQQTGELFF.

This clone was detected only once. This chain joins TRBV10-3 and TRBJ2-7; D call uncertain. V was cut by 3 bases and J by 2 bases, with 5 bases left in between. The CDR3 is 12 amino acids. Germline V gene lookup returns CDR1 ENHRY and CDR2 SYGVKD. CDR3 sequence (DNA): TGTGCCATCAGTGACACAACCTACGAGCAGTACTTC. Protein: CAISDTTYEQYF.

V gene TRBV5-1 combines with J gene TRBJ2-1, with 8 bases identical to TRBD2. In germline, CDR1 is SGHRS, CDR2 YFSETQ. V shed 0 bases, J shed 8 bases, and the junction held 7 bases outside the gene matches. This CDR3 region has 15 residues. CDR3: CASSLAGGPSDEQFF. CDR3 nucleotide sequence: TGCGCCAGCAGCTTGGCGGGGGGGCCGTCGGATGAGCAGTTCTTC.

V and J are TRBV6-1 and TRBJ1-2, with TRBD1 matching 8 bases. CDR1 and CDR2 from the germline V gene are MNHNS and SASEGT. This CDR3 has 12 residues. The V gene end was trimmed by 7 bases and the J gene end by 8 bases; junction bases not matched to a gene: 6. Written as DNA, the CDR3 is TGTGCCAGCAACCCGGGACAGGAAGGCTACACCTTC. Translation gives CASNPGQEGYTF.

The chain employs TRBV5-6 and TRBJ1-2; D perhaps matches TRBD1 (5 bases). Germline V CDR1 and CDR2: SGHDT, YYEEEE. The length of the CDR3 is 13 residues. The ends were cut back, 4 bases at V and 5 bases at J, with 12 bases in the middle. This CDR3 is CASSPDSQYGYTF. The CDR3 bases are TGTGCCAGCAGCCCCGACAGTCAATATGGCTACACCTTC.

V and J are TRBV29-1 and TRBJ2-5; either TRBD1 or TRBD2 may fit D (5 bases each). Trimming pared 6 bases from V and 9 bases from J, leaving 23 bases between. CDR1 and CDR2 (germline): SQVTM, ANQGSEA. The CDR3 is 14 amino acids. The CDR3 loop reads CSVAPGPLSAAQYF. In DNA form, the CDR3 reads TGCAGCGTGGCCCCGGGACCCCTAAGCGCGGCCCAGTACTTC.

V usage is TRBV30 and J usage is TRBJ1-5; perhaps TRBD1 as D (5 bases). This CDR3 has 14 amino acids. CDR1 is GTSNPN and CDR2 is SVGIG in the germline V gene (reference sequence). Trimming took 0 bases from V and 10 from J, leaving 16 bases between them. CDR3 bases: TGTGCCTGGAGTGTTAGGGGCGGGATTGGACCCCAGCATTTT. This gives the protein CAWSVRGGIGPQHF.

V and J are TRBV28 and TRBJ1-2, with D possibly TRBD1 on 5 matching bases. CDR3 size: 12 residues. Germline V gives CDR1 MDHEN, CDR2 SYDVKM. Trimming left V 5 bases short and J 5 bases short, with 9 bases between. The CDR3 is CASSRQSYGYTF. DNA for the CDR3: TGTGCCAGCAGTAGACAGTCGTATGGCTACACCTTC.

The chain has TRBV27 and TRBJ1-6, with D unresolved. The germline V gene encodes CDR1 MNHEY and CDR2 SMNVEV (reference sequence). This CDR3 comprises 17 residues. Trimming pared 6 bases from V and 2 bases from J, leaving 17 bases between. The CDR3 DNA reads TGTGCCAGCAGCCTCATGATAGATACAGCCTATAATTCACCCCTCCACTTT. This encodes CASSLMIDTAYNSPLHF.